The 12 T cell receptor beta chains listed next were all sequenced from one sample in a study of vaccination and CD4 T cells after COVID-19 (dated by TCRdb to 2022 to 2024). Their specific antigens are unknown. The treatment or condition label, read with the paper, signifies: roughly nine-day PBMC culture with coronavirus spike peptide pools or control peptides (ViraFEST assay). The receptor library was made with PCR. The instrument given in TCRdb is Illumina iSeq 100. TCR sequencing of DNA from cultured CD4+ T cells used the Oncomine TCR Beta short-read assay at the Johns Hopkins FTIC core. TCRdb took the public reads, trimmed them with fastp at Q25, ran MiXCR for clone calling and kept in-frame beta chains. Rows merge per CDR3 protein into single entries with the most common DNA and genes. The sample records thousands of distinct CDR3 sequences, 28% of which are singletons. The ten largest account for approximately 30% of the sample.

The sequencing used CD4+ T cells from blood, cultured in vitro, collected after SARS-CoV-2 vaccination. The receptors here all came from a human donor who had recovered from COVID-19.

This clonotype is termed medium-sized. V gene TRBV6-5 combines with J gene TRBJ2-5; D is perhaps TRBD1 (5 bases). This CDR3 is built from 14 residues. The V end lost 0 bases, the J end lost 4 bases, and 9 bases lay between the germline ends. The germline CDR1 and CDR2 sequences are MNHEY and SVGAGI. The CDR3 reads CASSYSQGRETQYF. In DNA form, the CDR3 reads TGTGCCAGCAGTTACTCGCAGGGTAGAGAGACCCAGTACTTC.

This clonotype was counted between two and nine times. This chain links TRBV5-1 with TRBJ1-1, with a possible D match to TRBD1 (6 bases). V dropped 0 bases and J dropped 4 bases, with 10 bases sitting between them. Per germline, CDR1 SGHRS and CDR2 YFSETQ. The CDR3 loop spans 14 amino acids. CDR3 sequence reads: CASSLVSRGTEAFF. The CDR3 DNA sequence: TGCGCCAGCAGCTTGGTATCCAGGGGCACTGAAGCTTTCTTT.

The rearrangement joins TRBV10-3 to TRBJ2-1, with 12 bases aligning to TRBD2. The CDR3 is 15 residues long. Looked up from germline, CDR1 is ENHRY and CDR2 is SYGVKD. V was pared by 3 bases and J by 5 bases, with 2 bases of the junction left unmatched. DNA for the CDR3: TGTGCCATCAGTGATAGACTAGCGGGGGACAATGAGCAGTTCTTC. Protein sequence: CAISDRLAGDNEQFF.

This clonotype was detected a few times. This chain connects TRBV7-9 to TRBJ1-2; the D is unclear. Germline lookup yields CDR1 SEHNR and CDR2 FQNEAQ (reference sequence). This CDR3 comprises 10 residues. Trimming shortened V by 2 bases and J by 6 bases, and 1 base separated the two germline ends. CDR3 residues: CASSLNGYTF. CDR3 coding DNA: TGTGCCAGCAGCTTAAATGGCTACACCTTC.

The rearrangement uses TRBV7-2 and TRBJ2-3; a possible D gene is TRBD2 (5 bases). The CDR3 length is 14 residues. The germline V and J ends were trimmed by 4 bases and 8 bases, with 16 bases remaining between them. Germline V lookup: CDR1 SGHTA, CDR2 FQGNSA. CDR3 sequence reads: CASSSATYGGTQYF. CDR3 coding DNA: TGTGCCAGCAGCTCGGCTACATATGGAGGTACGCAGTATTTT.

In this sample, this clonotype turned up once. The CDR3 sequence is CASSTTGAGELFF. CDR3 sequence (DNA): TGTGCCAGTAGTACAACAGGAGCCGGGGAGCTGTTTTTT. The genes are TRBV19 and TRBJ2-2, with D maybe TRBD1 (5 bases). CDR1 is LNHDA, CDR2 SQIVND, per germline (reference sequence). The CDR3 contains 13 residues. Deletions cut 4 bases from V and 6 bases from J, with 9 bases between.

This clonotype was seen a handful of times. The CDR3 DNA reads TGTGCCAGCAGCTTCACCCTATGGGGTAAGCAGTACTTC. Translated, it gives CASSFTLWGKQYF. The V and J genes are TRBV7-9 and TRBJ2-7; D remains ambiguous. The CDR3 sequence is 13 residues long. V was cut by 3 bases and J by 8 bases, with 14 bases left in between. Germline CDR1 reads SEHNR; CDR2 reads FQNEAQ (reference sequence).

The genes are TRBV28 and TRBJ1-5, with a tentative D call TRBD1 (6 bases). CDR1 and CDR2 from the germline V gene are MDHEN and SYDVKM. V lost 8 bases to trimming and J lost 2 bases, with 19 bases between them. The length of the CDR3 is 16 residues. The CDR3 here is CASLRGGPIGNQPQHF. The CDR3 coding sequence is TGTGCCAGCTTAAGGGGGGGGCCGATCGGCAATCAGCCCCAGCATTTT.

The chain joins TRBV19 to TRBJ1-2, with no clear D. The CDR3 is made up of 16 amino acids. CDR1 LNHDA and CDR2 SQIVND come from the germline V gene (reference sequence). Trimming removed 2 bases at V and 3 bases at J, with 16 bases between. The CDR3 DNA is TGTGCCAGTAGTATAAGACGAACTCTAGGCGACTATGGCTACACCTTC. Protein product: CASSIRRTLGDYGYTF.

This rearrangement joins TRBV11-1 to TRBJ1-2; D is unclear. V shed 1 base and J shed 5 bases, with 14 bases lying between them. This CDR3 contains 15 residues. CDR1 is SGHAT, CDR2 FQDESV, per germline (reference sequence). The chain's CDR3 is CASSLVPNTLYGYTF. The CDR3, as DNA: TGTGCCAGCAGCTTAGTACCCAACACCCTTTATGGCTACACCTTC.

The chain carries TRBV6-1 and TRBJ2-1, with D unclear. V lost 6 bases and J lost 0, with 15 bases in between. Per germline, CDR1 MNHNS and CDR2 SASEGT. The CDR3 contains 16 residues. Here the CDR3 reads CASSPTPSSSYNEQFF. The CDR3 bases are TGTGCCAGCAGCCCAACACCTTCGAGCTCCTACAATGAGCAGTTCTTC.

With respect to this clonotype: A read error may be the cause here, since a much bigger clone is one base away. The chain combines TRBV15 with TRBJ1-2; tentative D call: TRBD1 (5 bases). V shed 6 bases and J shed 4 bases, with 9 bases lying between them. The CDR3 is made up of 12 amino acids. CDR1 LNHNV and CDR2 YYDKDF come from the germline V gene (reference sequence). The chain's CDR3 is CATSGGAYGYTF. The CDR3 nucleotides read TGTGCCACCAGTGGGGGTGCCTATGGCTACACCTTC.